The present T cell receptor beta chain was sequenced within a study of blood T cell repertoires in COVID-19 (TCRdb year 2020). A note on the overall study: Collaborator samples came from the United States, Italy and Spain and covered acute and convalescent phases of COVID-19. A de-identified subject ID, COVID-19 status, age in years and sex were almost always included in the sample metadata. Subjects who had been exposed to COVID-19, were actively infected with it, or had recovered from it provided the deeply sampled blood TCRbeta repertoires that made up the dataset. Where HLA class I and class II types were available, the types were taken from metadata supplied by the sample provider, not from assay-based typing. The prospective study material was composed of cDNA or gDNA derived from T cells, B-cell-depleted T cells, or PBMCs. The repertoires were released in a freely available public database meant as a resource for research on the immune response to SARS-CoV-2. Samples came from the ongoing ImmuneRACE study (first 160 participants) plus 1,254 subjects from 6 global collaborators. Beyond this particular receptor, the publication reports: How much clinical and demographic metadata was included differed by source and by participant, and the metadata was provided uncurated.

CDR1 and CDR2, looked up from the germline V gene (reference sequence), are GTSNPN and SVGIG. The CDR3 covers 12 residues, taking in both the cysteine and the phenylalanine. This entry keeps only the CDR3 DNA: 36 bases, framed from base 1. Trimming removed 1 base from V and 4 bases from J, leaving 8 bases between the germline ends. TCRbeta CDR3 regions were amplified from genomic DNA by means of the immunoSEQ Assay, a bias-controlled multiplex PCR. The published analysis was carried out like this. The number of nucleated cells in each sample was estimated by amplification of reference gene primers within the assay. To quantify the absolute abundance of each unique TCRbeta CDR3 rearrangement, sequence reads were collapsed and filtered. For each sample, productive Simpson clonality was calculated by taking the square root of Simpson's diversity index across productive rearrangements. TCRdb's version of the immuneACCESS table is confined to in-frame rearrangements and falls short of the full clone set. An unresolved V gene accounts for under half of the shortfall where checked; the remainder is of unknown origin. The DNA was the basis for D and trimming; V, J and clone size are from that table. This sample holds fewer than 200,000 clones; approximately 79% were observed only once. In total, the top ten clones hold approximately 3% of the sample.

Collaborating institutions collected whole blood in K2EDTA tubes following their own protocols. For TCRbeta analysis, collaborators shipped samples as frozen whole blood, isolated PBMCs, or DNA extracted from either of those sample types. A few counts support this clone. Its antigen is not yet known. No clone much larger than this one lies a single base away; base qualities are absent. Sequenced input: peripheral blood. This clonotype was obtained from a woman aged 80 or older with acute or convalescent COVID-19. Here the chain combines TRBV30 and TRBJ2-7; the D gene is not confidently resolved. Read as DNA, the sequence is TGTGCCTGGAGTGGTGTTCGTTACGAGCAGTACTTC. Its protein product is CAWSGVRYEQYF.